This T cell receptor beta chain was documented in a study of T cells in localized non-small cell lung cancer. Notes on the study in general: Within adjacent lung there appeared a median approximately 60 of the top 100 tumor clones. Adjacent uninvolved lung had the highest clonality, suggesting focused antigen responses.

There are 17 residues in the CDR3. V was clipped by 3 bases and J by 2 bases; unmatched bases: 5. CDR1 and CDR2 (germline): LNHDA, SQIVND (reference sequence). Clones were read by immunoSEQ multiplex PCR, and TCRdb kept only the in-frame ones, dropping some. The repertoire consists of thousands of clones, with over 12% occurring once and the leading ten covering more than 4.5%. This clone has just a few counts. Its antigen is as yet unknown. The clonotype originates from a male donor at least 60 years old with stage II squamous cell lung carcinoma. The material was normal lung tissue next to the tumor, obtained before any cancer treatment. The V and J genes are TRBV19 and TRBJ2-6; 9 bases agree with TRBD2. CDR3 region: CASSIRLAGTGANVLTF. The CDR3 DNA follows: TGTGCCAGTAGTATTAGGCTAGCGGGGACTGGGGCCAACGTCCTGACTTTC. The full variable domain, completed using reference TRBV19 and TRBJ2-6, is DGGITQSPKYLFRKEGQNVTLSCEQNLNHDAMYWYRQDPGQGLRLIYYSQIVNDFQKGDIAEGYSVSREKKESFPLTVTSAQKNPTAFYLCASSIRLAGTGANVLTFGAGSRLTVL.